This record concerns one T cell receptor (beta chain) sequence. The sample originates from a study of shared clonotypes between healthy human individuals. Study context: The cohort had two women and a few men, ages 18 to 49.

Using immunoSEQ multiplex PCR, the repertoire was profiled, and TCRdb retains in-frame clones only, with some absent. Of over 2 million clones in the sample, 90% to 95% are singletons; the top ten hold approximately 0.13%. V lost 3 bases and J 1 base, leaving 8 bases between the germline ends. This CDR3 comprises 15 residues. CDR1 is SGHRS and CDR2 is YFSETQ in the germline V gene. The chain is built from TRBV5-1 and TRBJ2-6, with D possibly TRBD1 on 5 matching bases. This receptor was obtained from a man younger than 35 in good health. The sample was naive CD4+ T cells sorted from blood. Subset given: CD45RA+ positively selected. In DNA form, the CDR3 reads TGCGCCAGCAGCTCCAGGGAATCTGGGGCCAACGTCCTGACTTTC. Translating it yields CASSSRESGANVLTF.